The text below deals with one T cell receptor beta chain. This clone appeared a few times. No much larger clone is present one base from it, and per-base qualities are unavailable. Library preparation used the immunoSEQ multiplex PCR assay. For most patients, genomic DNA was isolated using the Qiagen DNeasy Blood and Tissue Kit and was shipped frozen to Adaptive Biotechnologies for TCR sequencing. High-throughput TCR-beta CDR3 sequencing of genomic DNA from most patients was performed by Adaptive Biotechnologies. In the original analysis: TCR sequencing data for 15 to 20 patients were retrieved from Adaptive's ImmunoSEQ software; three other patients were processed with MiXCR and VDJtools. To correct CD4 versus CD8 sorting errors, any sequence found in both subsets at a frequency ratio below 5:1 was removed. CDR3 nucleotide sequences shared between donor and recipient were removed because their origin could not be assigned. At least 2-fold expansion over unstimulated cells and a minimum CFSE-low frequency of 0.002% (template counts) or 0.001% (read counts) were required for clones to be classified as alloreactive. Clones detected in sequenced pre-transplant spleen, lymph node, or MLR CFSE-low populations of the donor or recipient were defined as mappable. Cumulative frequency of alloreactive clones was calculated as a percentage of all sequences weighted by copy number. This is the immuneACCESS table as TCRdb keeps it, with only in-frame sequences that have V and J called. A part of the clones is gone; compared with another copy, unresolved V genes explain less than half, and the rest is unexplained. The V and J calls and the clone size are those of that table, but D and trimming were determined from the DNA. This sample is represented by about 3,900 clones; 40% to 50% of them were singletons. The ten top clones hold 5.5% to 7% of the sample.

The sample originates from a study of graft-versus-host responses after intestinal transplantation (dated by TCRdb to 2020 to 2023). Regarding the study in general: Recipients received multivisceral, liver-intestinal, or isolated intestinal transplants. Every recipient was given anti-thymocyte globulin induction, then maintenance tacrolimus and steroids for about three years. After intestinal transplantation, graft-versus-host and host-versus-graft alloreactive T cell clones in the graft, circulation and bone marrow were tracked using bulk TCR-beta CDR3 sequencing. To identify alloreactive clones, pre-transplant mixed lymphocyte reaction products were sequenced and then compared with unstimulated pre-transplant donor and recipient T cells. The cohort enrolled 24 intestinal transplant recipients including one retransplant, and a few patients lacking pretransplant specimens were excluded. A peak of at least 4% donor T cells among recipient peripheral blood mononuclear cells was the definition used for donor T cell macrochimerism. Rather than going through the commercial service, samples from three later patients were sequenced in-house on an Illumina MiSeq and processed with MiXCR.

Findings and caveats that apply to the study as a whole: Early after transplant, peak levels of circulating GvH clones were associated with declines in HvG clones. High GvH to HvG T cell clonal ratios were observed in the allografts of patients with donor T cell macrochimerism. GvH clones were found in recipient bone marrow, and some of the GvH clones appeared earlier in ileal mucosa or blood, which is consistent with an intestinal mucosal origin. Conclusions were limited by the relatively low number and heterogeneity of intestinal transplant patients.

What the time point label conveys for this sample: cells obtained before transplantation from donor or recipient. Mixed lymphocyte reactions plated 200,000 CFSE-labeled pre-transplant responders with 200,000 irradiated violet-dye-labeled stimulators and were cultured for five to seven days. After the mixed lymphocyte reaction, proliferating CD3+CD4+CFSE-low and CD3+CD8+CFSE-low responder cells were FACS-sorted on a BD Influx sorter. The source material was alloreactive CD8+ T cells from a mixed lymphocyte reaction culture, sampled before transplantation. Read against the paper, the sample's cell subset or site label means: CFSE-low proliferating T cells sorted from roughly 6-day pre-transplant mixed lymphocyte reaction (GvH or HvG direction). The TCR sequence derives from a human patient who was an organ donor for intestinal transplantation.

The sequence in DNA is TGTGCCAGCAGCGACTTTAACCAACACAATGAGCAGTTCTTC. Protein translation: CASSDFNQHNEQFF. The V and J genes are TRBV5-4 and TRBJ2-1, with an unclear D gene assignment. Reading from cysteine to phenylalanine, the CDR3 counts 14 amino acids. The retained sequence is limited to the CDR3, 42 bases, with the frame set at the first base. CDR1 SGHNT and CDR2 YYREEE were looked up in the germline V gene (reference sequence). Trimming at the junction amounts to 4 bases on V and 5 bases on J, and the germline ends lie 13 bases apart. With all but the CDR3 taken from the reference TRBV5-4 and TRBJ2-1 genes, the full variable domain is: ETGVTQSPTHLIKTRGQQVTLRCSSQSGHNTVSWYQQALGQGPQFIFQYYREEENGRGNFPPRFSGLQFPNYSSELNVNALELDDSALYLCASSDFNQHNEQFFGPGTRLTVL.